Following are 18 T cell receptor beta chains from one sample sequenced in a study of long-term antiretroviral therapy in people with HIV. Run at survey level, the immunoSEQ assay was version v3.0. Data came from immunoSEQ multiplex PCR; TCRdb stores just in-frame clones and leaves some out. The sample carries just under 20,000 clones, approximately 86% recorded once. The sample in question was unsorted PBMCs, obtained 2.1 years after starting antiretroviral therapy. All receptors derive from a man younger than 30 with HIV.

The chain couples TRBV4-1 to TRBJ1-5; no firm D call. The CDR3 is made up of 16 amino acids. Per germline, CDR1 MGHRA and CDR2 YSYEKL. V lost 1 base and J lost 3, with 13 bases in between. CDR3 sequence reads: CASSQGSLGFNQPQHF. DNA of the CDR3: TGCGCCAGCAGCCAAGGCAGCCTAGGGTTCAATCAGCCCCAGCATTTT.

This clone has only one observation. The chain joins TRBV13 to TRBJ2-7; possible D gene TRBD1, 6 bases. There are 13 residues in the CDR3. V lost 4 bases and J 3 bases, leaving 10 bases between the germline ends. Germline values: CDR1 PRHDT, CDR2 FYEKMQ (reference sequence). The CDR3 sequence is CASSSTGFYEQYF. The CDR3 nucleotides are TGTGCCAGCAGCTCTACAGGGTTCTACGAGCAGTACTTC.

The gene calls are TRBV10-3 and TRBJ2-7, with D unclear. Germline loops: CDR1 ENHRY, CDR2 SYGVKD. The CDR3 runs to 13 residues. V was clipped by 0 bases and J by 5 bases, with 8 bases between them. The CDR3 sequence is CAISESPRDEQYF. DNA for the CDR3: TGTGCCATCAGTGAGTCCCCCCGAGACGAGCAGTACTTC.

The chain couples TRBV4-3 to TRBJ2-7, with D perhaps matching TRBD1 or TRBD2 (5 bases each). V gave up 4 bases and J gave up 5 bases, with 18 bases separating them. The germline V gene encodes CDR1 LGHNA and CDR2 YSLEER. The CDR3 consists of 15 residues. CDR3 loop: CASSRVRGPWDEQYF. CDR3 DNA: TGCGCCAGCAGCCGAGTAAGGGGACCTTGGGACGAGCAGTACTTC.

The gene calls are TRBV27 and TRBJ1-2, with D tentatively TRBD1 (5 bases). Trimming removed 7 bases at V and 3 bases at J, with 18 bases between. Germline V CDR1 and CDR2: MNHEY, SMNVEV (reference sequence). CDR3 length: 15 amino acids. CDR3 protein: CASTARGYLDYGYTF. CDR3 nucleotide sequence: TGTGCCAGCACCGCGAGGGGCTATCTGGACTATGGCTACACCTTC.

The chain links TRBV6-1 to TRBJ1-2, with D possibly matching TRBD1 (5 bases). V lost 2 bases to trimming and J lost 4 bases, with 14 bases between them. Per germline, CDR1 MNHNS and CDR2 SASEGT. CDR3 length: 15 amino acids. The CDR3 sequence is CASSELPGGGYGYTF. Here the CDR3 DNA reads TGTGCCAGCAGTGAACTGCCGGGGGGGGGCTATGGCTACACCTTC.

This clone turned up a few times. The chain combines TRBV4-1 with TRBJ2-7; D remains unclear. CDR1 and CDR2 (germline): MGHRA, YSYEKL. Trimming removed 1 base at V and 6 bases at J, with 4 bases between. The CDR3 consists of 11 residues. Here the CDR3 reads CASSQGAEQYF. The CDR3 DNA follows: TGCGCCAGCAGCCAAGGAGCCGAGCAGTACTTC.

The chain employs TRBV4-2 and TRBJ2-2; a weak D match, TRBD2 (6 bases). Deletions cut 5 bases from V and 2 bases from J, with 12 bases between. The CDR3 loop spans 15 amino acids. The germline CDR1 and CDR2 sequences are LGHNA and YNFKEQ. DNA for the CDR3: TGTGCCAGCAGCTATCCCGGGACTAACACCGGGGAGCTGTTTTTT. Amino acids: CASSYPGTNTGELFF.

This chain joins TRBV7-2 and TRBJ2-7; 9 positions match TRBD1. Looked up from germline, CDR1 is SGHTA and CDR2 is FQGNSA. V shed 0 bases, J shed 3 bases, and the junction held 6 bases outside the gene matches. There are 16 residues in the CDR3. The CDR3 loop is CASSLAGTGSYYEQYF. CDR3 nucleotide sequence: TGTGCCAGCAGCTTAGCAGGGACAGGGTCATACTACGAGCAGTACTTC.

The V call is TRBV6-1, the J call TRBJ2-5; TRBD2 aligns across 8 bases. The germline gives CDR1 MNHNS, CDR2 SASEGT. V lost 4 bases, J lost 2 bases, and 3 bases stayed unmatched. CDR3 size: 14 residues. The CDR3 here is CASSGGLVQETQYF. The CDR3 coding sequence is TGTGCCAGCAGTGGGGGACTAGTGCAAGAGACCCAGTACTTC.

The CDR3 reads CAISESPGLGGYTF. In DNA form, the CDR3 reads TGTGCCATCAGTGAGTCCCCGGGATTAGGAGGCTACACCTTC. V is TRBV10-3 and J is TRBJ1-2; D gene uncertain. The germline V gene encodes CDR1 ENHRY and CDR2 SYGVKD. The CDR3 has 14 amino acids. Trimming took 0 bases from V and 8 from J, leaving 13 bases between them.

This clone turned up a few times. CDR3 in DNA: TGTGCCAGCAGCTTAGCCGCCGATCAGCCCCAGCATTTT. It yields the protein CASSLAADQPQHF. The genes are TRBV7-2 and TRBJ1-5; D is unclear. Trimming cost V 0 bases and J 5 bases, with 5 bases left between them. The V gene's germline CDR1 is SGHTA and CDR2 FQGNSA. The CDR3 extends over 13 amino acids.

This clone was seen only a few times. The chain couples TRBV2 to TRBJ2-5, with TRBD2 identical over 7 bases. Germline-derived CDR1 and CDR2 are SNHLY and FYNNEI. This CDR3 contains 15 residues. The trim removed 3 bases at V and 4 bases at J, leaving 8 bases unmatched. The CDR3 nucleotides read TGTGCCAGCAGTGATGGGGGGGGGTCCGGAGAGACCCAGTACTTC. Protein: CASSDGGGSGETQYF.

The gene calls are TRBV7-6 and TRBJ2-5; 11 nucleotides line up with TRBD2. The CDR3 totals 16 residues. V dropped 4 bases and J dropped 4; count of bases not matched to a gene: 8. Germline assignment: CDR1 SGHVS and CDR2 FNYEAQ. In DNA, the CDR3 is TGTGCCAGCAGCTGGGGACTAGCGGAGAGGGGAGAGACCCAGTACTTC. It yields the protein CASSWGLAERGETQYF.

The chain couples TRBV5-1 to TRBJ1-5; no firm D call. The CDR3 runs 13 residues. Germline-derived CDR1 and CDR2 are SGHRS and YFSETQ. Trimming left V 4 bases short and J 4 bases short, with 9 bases between. For the CDR3, the DNA is TGCGCCAGCAGCCTTTCATGGAATCAGCCCCAGCATTTT. It translates to CASSLSWNQPQHF.

V is TRBV5-4 and J is TRBJ2-3; 10 bases align to TRBD2. The CDR3 runs 16 residues. Germline V CDR1 and CDR2: SGHNT, YYREEE (reference sequence). V lost 0 bases, J lost 3 bases, and 4 bases stayed unmatched. For the CDR3, the DNA is TGTGCCAGCAGCTTGGCCAGCGGGAGGGCAACAGATACGCAGTATTTT. It encodes CASSLASGRATDTQYF.

This clone was counted between two and nine times. V gene TRBV5-1 combines with J gene TRBJ2-7; D is uncertain. The V end lost 4 bases, the J end lost 3 bases, and 11 bases lay between the germline ends. The CDR3 has 13 amino acids. In germline, CDR1 is SGHRS, CDR2 YFSETQ. The CDR3 bases are TGCGCCAGCAGCCCAAGGACCGGCTACGAGCAGTACTTC. As protein: CASSPRTGYEQYF.

V and J are TRBV7-6 and TRBJ1-2, with a possible D match to TRBD1 (6 bases). Germline assignment: CDR1 SGHVS and CDR2 FNYEAQ. Trimming removed 4 bases at V and 3 bases at J, with 21 bases between. The CDR3 sequence is 17 residues long. CDR3 coding DNA: TGTGCCAGCAGCTCCGACTCACAGGGCGCTGGTTACTATGGCTACACCTTC. Translation: CASSSDSQGAGYYGYTF.